A selection of T cell receptor beta chains follows, all from one sample in a study of vaccination effects on CD4 cells after COVID-19. This table comes from immunoSEQ multiplex PCR, and its TCRdb copy is limited to in-frame clones, with some not included. The data hold under 25,000 clones, with approximately 77% observed a single time. No antigen is known for these receptors. The material sequenced was CD4+ T cells from PBMCs cultured with HCoV-NL63 spike peptides, taken before COVID-19 vaccination. These receptors came from a human donor who received a COVID-19 vaccine. Both conserved end residues are part of each CDR3. The D gene is left open where the match is weak. A clone size is listed for some rows: how often the clone was seen (once, few, many), or a class if it is expanded.

CDR3nt | CDR3aa | len | v_gene | d_gene | j_gene | abundance
TGTGCCAGCAGCTTAGGTGGGGTCCCAGCCAATGAGCAGTTCTTC | CASSLGGVPANEQFF | 15 | TRBV11-3 | - | TRBJ2-1 | -
TGCGCCAGCAGCCGACAGGGGGCAGGAGGAAACACCATATATTTT | CASSRQGAGGNTIYF | 15 | TRBV4-1 | TRBD1 | TRBJ1-3 | few
TGCAGCGTTGTAGGGGGCGGGAGTGGTAATGAGCAGTTCTTC | CSVVGGGSGNEQFF | 14 | TRBV29-1 | - | TRBJ2-1 | -
TGTGCCAGCAGCCACGGTATCCAAGAGACCCAGTACTTC | CASSHGIQETQYF | 13 | TRBV7-2 | - | TRBJ2-5 | -
TGCGCCAGCAGTATCGGGAGGCGGGCAGATACGCAGTATTTT | CASSIGRRADTQYF | 14 | TRBV5-1 | TRBD2 | TRBJ2-3 | -
TGTGCCAGCAGTTACTCGATCTCCGGGGGCGGTTCACCCCTCCACTTT | CASSYSISGGGSPLHF | 16 | TRBV6-5 | - | TRBJ1-6 | -
TGTGCCAGCAGCCCCTCACAGGGCACCCTCCACTTT | CASSPSQGTLHF | 12 | TRBV7-9 | - | TRBJ1-6 | -
TGCAGCGTTCTCGCAGGGAATGGCTACACCTTC | CSVLAGNGYTF | 11 | TRBV29-1 | - | TRBJ1-2 | -
TGTGCTAGCAGCCCCGGGACAGGGAAGACAAACACAGATACGCAGTATTTT | CASSPGTGKTNTDTQYF | 17 | TRBV7-7 | TRBD1 | TRBJ2-3 | -
TGTGCCAGCAGTGAGGGCAGGGAGCATGAAGCTTTCTTT | CASSEGREHEAFF | 13 | TRBV6-1 | - | TRBJ1-1 | -
TGTGCCAGCAGTTGGGGCCAGAACACTGAAGCTTTCTTT | CASSWGQNTEAFF | 13 | TRBV6-5 | - | TRBJ1-1 | few
TGTGCCAGCAGCGTAGGGGGGGGACTAGCCACAGATACGCAGTATTTT | CASSVGGGLATDTQYF | 16 | TRBV9 | TRBD2 | TRBJ2-3 | -
TGCGCCAGCAGCTCGGGACTGTTATTTACAGGGTTCTTGGACACTGAAGCTTTCTTT | CASSSGLLFTGFLDTEAFF | 19 | TRBV5-1 | - | TRBJ1-1 | -
TGTGCCAGCTCACCGGGACTAGCGGGAGTTCCGGGCAGGAATGAGCAGTTCTTC | CASSPGLAGVPGRNEQFF | 18 | TRBV18 | TRBD2 | TRBJ2-1 | -
TGTGCCTCGGGACAGGATTATAATTCACCCCTCCACTTT | CASGQDYNSPLHF | 13 | TRBV12-3/TRBV12-4 | TRBD1 | TRBJ1-6 | -
TGTGCCACCAGTCCCGGGAGCTCCTACGAGCAGTACTTC | CATSPGSSYEQYF | 13 | TRBV24-1 | - | TRBJ2-7 | -
TGTGCCAGCAGCTTCCGACAGGGTGCCAATGAGCAGTTCTTC | CASSFRQGANEQFF | 14 | TRBV3-1/TRBV3-2 | TRBD1 | TRBJ2-1 | -
TGCGCCAGCAGCGTCCGGCCGGGAGGGGGCAAGGCCCTTAATGAAAAACTGTTTTTT | CASSVRPGGGKALNEKLFF | 19 | TRBV5-1 | TRBD1 | TRBJ1-4 | -
TGTGCCAGCAACGCCGGGAGCTCTGGAAACACCATATATTTT | CASNAGSSGNTIYF | 14 | TRBV6-6 | - | TRBJ1-3 | -
TGTGCCAGCACCCCTCGGGCTAGCGGGAGACAAGAGACCCAGTACTTC | CASTPRASGRQETQYF | 16 | TRBV2 | TRBD2 | TRBJ2-5 | -
TGCGCCAGCAGCTTTGACGGGGGGTTCCAAGAGACCCAGTACTTC | CASSFDGGFQETQYF | 15 | TRBV5-1 | TRBD2 | TRBJ2-5 | few
TGTGCCAGCAGCCGGACAGACGGCGGCGGCTACACCTTC | CASSRTDGGGYTF | 13 | TRBV3-1/TRBV3-2 | - | TRBJ1-2 | many
TGTGCCAGCAGTTACTCGAGGGCCATGAACAATGAGCAGTTCTTC | CASSYSRAMNNEQFF | 15 | TRBV6-2/TRBV6-3 | - | TRBJ2-1 | -
TGTGCCAGCAGCTTTGAGCCGGGAGCGGAGCAGTTCTTC | CASSFEPGAEQFF | 13 | TRBV11-2 | - | TRBJ2-1 | -
TGTGCCAGTAGTATCTTTGCCGGGACAATGAACACTGAAGCTTTCTTT | CASSIFAGTMNTEAFF | 16 | TRBV19 | - | TRBJ1-1 | few
TGTGCCAGCAGTTATAGACGGGAGGACATTCAGTACTTC | CASSYRREDIQYF | 13 | TRBV6-2/TRBV6-3 | TRBD2 | TRBJ2-4 | -
TGTGCCAGCTCACCACCTAACAGGGGCGGGGTGAACACTGAAGCTTTCTTT | CASSPPNRGGVNTEAFF | 17 | TRBV18 | TRBD1 | TRBJ1-1 | -
TGTGCCAGCAGTTACGATCGGAGCTACGAGCAGTACTTC | CASSYDRSYEQYF | 13 | TRBV6-5 | - | TRBJ2-7 | -
TGTGCCAGCAGCTTAAGTCAGGCAGCAAACAATGAGCAGTTCTTC | CASSLSQAANNEQFF | 15 | TRBV7-2 | - | TRBJ2-1 | few
TGCAGTGCCAAGGAGAACACTGAAGCTTTCTTT | CSAKENTEAFF | 11 | TRBV20-1 | - | TRBJ1-1 | -
TGTGCCAGCAGCCCTTCGGGGGGTGGCTACACCTTC | CASSPSGGGYTF | 12 | TRBV5-4 | - | TRBJ1-2 | -
TGTGCCAGCTCCACCGGACAGGGCTACGAGCAGTACTTC | CASSTGQGYEQYF | 13 | TRBV27 | TRBD1 | TRBJ2-7 | -
TGCAGTGCTAGGGGGGTAACTGAAGCTTTCTTT | CSARGVTEAFF | 11 | TRBV20-1 | - | TRBJ1-1 | -
TGCGCCAGCAGCCAAGTCACTACGGGCACTGAAGCTTTCTTT | CASSQVTTGTEAFF | 14 | TRBV4-3 | - | TRBJ1-1 | -
TGTGCCAGCATATTGGACAGGGTTCTCGGGAATGAGCAGTTCTTC | CASILDRVLGNEQFF | 15 | TRBV6-5 | TRBD1 | TRBJ2-1 | -
TGTGCCAGTAGAACCGGACAGGGTAGCCCCTACGAGCAGTACTTC | CASRTGQGSPYEQYF | 15 | TRBV19 | TRBD1 | TRBJ2-7 | -
TGTGCCAGCAGCCCGGCGTTAGGAACCTCCTACAATGAGCAGTTCTTC | CASSPALGTSYNEQFF | 16 | TRBV5-4 | - | TRBJ2-1 | -
TGCGCCAGCAGCTCGGGACACCCGAACACTGAAGCTTTCTTT | CASSSGHPNTEAFF | 14 | TRBV5-1 | - | TRBJ1-1 | -
TGTGCCAGAAAGGGGACAGGGGTAGCGGGCTACACCTTC | CARKGTGVAGYTF | 13 | TRBV6-4 | TRBD1 | TRBJ1-2 | -
TGTGCCAGCTCACCAGGGGGAAGCAATCAGCCCCAGCATTTT | CASSPGGSNQPQHF | 14 | TRBV18 | - | TRBJ1-5 | -
TGTGCCAGCAGCCAAGAGGACAGGGAAGGAAACACCATATATTTT | CASSQEDREGNTIYF | 15 | TRBV4-2 | TRBD1 | TRBJ1-3 | few
TGTGCCAGCAGCCTAAAACAGGGTACCGGCCGTCCCGAGCAGTACTTC | CASSLKQGTGRPEQYF | 16 | TRBV11-2 | - | TRBJ2-7 | -
TGTGCCAGCAGTTTACGGGCCGGGGGTACGCAGTATTTT | CASSLRAGGTQYF | 13 | TRBV27 | - | TRBJ2-3 | -
TGTGCCAGCAGCATAAGACTAGCGGAGAACACCGGGGAGCTGTTTTTT | CASSIRLAENTGELFF | 16 | TRBV7-6 | TRBD2 | TRBJ2-2 | few
TGTGCCAGCTCACCACAGGGGGGGAACACTGAAGCTTTCTTT | CASSPQGGNTEAFF | 14 | TRBV18 | - | TRBJ1-1 | -
TGCGCCAGTTCGATTTCCCCCCGGGCCGGTGAAGCTTTCTTT | CASSISPRAGEAFF | 14 | TRBV5-1 | - | TRBJ1-1 | -
TGTGCCATCAGTGGAGGGACAGGGGGCGCAGGACAGCCCCAGCATTTT | CAISGGTGGAGQPQHF | 16 | TRBV10-3 | TRBD1 | TRBJ1-5 | -
TGCAGCGTTGTGGGCGAAGAGAACACTGAAGCTTTCTTT | CSVVGEENTEAFF | 13 | TRBV29-1 | - | TRBJ1-1 | -
TGTGCCAGCACCCAAGGGGGGCGGGAGAGCTATGGCTACACCTTC | CASTQGGRESYGYTF | 15 | TRBV28 | - | TRBJ1-2 | -
TGTGCCAGCAGTTGGGACAGCCCCACAGATGGCTACACCTTC | CASSWDSPTDGYTF | 14 | TRBV2 | TRBD1 | TRBJ1-2 | -
TGTGCCAGCAGCACCGGCCCGGCTAACACCGGGGAGCTGTTTTTT | CASSTGPANTGELFF | 15 | TRBV9 | - | TRBJ2-2 | -
TGCGCCAGCAGCGTCGGACCACTAGCGGGAGGGTACAATGAGCAGTTCTTC | CASSVGPLAGGYNEQFF | 17 | TRBV5-1 | TRBD2 | TRBJ2-1 | -
TGTGCCAGCAGCTCGTACACCGGGGAGCTGTTTTTT | CASSSYTGELFF | 12 | TRBV7-9 | - | TRBJ2-2 | -
TGTGCCAGCAGCTCCCTGACTAGCGGGAGAACAGATACGCAGTATTTT | CASSSLTSGRTDTQYF | 16 | TRBV5-6 | TRBD2 | TRBJ2-3 | -